This is a list of T cell receptor beta chains from one sample in a study of T cell repertoires in cytomegalovirus infection. No antigen is known for these receptors. TCRdb analysed the reads with MiXCR anew, one entry per CDR3 protein. Counted here are over 50,000 distinct CDR3 sequences, roughly 21% occurring once; the ten biggest clones make up over 60%. The sample here was CD8+ T cells from cultured PBMCs, taken from culture after CMV antigen stimulation. The receptors originated from a human donor in good health (CMV status not recorded). Some clones in this sample may be carry-over from other donors' samples. Each CDR3 is given with its conserved first and last residue. Fields, in order: clone size, J gene, V gene, D gene, CDR3 protein, CDR3 DNA. The D gene is left open where the match is weak. Clone size, where shown, is once, few, many, or a class for clones that have expanded.

clone size: NA
J gene: TRBJ2-7
V gene: TRBV6-6
D gene: NA
CDR3 protein: CASSYSEETALEQYF
CDR3 DNA: TGTGCCAGCAGTTACTCGGAGGAGACAGCCCTCGAGCAGTACTTC

clone size: NA
J gene: TRBJ2-7
V gene: TRBV29-1
D gene: NA
CDR3 protein: CSVHHLDSYEQYF
CDR3 DNA: TGCAGCGTTCACCATCTGGACAGTTACGAGCAGTACTTC

clone size: few
J gene: TRBJ1-1
V gene: TRBV27
D gene: NA
CDR3 protein: CASSLFGGTEAFF
CDR3 DNA: TGTGCCAGCAGTTTGTTTGGGGGCACTGAAGCTTTCTTT

clone size: NA
J gene: TRBJ2-1
V gene: TRBV12-5
D gene: NA
CDR3 protein: CASGPGLYNEQFF
CDR3 DNA: TGTGCTAGTGGCCCAGGACTGTACAATGAGCAGTTCTTC

clone size: NA
J gene: TRBJ1-5
V gene: TRBV28
D gene: NA
CDR3 protein: CASSWVSGPQHF
CDR3 DNA: TGTGCCAGCAGTTGGGTGAGTGGGCCCCAGCATTTT

clone size: NA
J gene: TRBJ2-5
V gene: TRBV19
D gene: NA
CDR3 protein: CASSIIEGETQYF
CDR3 DNA: TGTGCCAGTAGTATTATAGAAGGAGAGACCCAGTACTTC

clone size: few
J gene: TRBJ2-7
V gene: TRBV7-2
D gene: NA
CDR3 protein: CASSLGGWDEQYF
CDR3 DNA: TGTGCCAGCAGCTTAGGCGGTTGGGACGAGCAGTACTTC

clone size: NA
J gene: TRBJ2-3
V gene: TRBV4-3
D gene: NA
CDR3 protein: CASSQDGADTQYF
CDR3 DNA: TGCGCCAGCAGCCAAGATGGGGCAGATACGCAGTATTTT

clone size: NA
J gene: TRBJ2-7
V gene: TRBV7-9
D gene: NA
CDR3 protein: CASSSQGNEQYF
CDR3 DNA: TGTGCCAGCAGCTCCCAGGGTAACGAGCAGTACTTC

clone size: NA
J gene: TRBJ2-6
V gene: TRBV29-1
D gene: NA
CDR3 protein: CSVDTGTSSSGANGLTF
CDR3 DNA: TGCAGCGTGGATACCGGGACTTCGAGCTCTGGGGCCAACGGCCTGACTTTC

clone size: few
J gene: TRBJ1-5
V gene: TRBV7-4
D gene: NA
CDR3 protein: CASSLACRPRDFRGDNNQPQHF
CDR3 DNA: TGTGCCAGCAGCTTAGCGTGTCGTCCCCGAGACTTTAGGGGGGATAACAATCAGCCCCAGCATTTT

clone size: few
J gene: TRBJ2-3
V gene: TRBV6-2/TRBV6-3
D gene: NA
CDR3 protein: CASSSTLRGADTQYF
CDR3 DNA: TGTGCCAGCAGTTCCACCCTACGGGGAGCAGATACGCAGTATTTT

clone size: few
J gene: TRBJ1-2
V gene: TRBV29-1
D gene: NA
CDR3 protein: CSVEDLTVTHYGYTF
CDR3 DNA: TGCAGCGTTGAAGATCTCACGGTCACCCACTATGGCTACACCTTC

clone size: few
J gene: TRBJ1-5
V gene: TRBV25-1
D gene: TRBD1
CDR3 protein: CARPKLTGGRNQPQHF
CDR3 DNA: TGTGCCAGGCCAAAATTAACAGGGGGGCGCAATCAGCCCCAGCATTTT